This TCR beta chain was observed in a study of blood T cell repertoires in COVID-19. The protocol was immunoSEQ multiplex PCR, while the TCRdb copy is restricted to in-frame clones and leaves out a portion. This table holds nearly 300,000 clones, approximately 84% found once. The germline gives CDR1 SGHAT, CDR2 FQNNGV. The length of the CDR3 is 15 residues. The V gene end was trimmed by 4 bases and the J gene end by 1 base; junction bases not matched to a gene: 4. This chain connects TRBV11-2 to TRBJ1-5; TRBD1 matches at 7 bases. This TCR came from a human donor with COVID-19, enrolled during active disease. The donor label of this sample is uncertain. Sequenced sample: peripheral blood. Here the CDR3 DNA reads TGTGCCAGCAGCTCACAGGGGATGAGCAATCAGCCCCAGCATTTT. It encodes CASSSQGMSNQPQHF.